This entry lists 29 T cell receptor beta chains sequenced from one sample in a study of response to subunit inactivated influenza vaccine. TCRdb used MiXCR to reprocess the RT-PCR reads, holding one entry per CDR3 protein. The sample lists under 950,000 distinct CDR3 sequences, around 20% seen once, with roughly 10% in the top ten. Specimen: PBMCs from blood, collected about 5 days after vaccination. The receptors stem from a man aged 50 to 59 who received an inactivated influenza vaccine.

Only a few counts were recorded for this clonotype. The rearrangement uses TRBV15 and TRBJ2-5; D gene uncertain. V was cut by 5 bases and J by 2 bases, with 9 bases left in between. CDR1 is LNHNV and CDR2 is YYDKDF in the germline V gene (reference sequence). This CDR3 comprises 13 residues. CDR3 in DNA: TGTGCCACCAGCGGTAGACAACAAGAGACCCAGTACTTC. Its protein product is CATSGRQQETQYF. Drawing the rest from reference TRBV15 and TRBJ2-5, the complete variable domain is DAMVIQNPRYQVTQFGKPVTLSCSQTLNHNVMYWYQQKSSQAPKLLFHYYDKDFNNEADTPDNFQSRRPNTSFCFLDIRSPGLGDTAMYLCATSGRQQETQYFGPGTRLLVL.

The chain couples TRBV20-1 to TRBJ2-3, with 8 bases lining up with TRBD1. CDR3 size: 14 residues. Germline V gene data show CDR1 as DFQATT and CDR2 as SNEGSKA (reference sequence). With 2 bases clipped from V and 3 bases from J, the junction kept 4 bases outside the gene matches. CDR3 DNA sequence: TGCAGTGCTAGACAGGACAGGGCAACAGATACGCAGTATTTT. It yields the protein CSARQDRATDTQYF.

This clonotype was recorded many times. The chain joins TRBV7-2 to TRBJ2-5; 8 bases match TRBD2. Germline lookup yields CDR1 SGHTA and CDR2 FQGNSA. The CDR3 runs to 17 residues. V lost 0 bases to trimming and J lost 3 bases; unmatched junction nucleotides: 9. CDR3 sequence (DNA): TGTGCCAGCAGCTTAGCGTCCACCGGGGGGGCTGAAGAGACCCAGTACTTC. It codes for CASSLASTGGAEETQYF.

CDR3 protein: CASSFMWRATGELFF. The CDR3 nucleotides are TGTGCCAGCAGTTTTATGTGGAGGGCGACCGGGGAGCTGTTTTTT. The chain combines TRBV28 with TRBJ2-2, with D possibly being TRBD2 (6 bases). The ends were cut back, 3 bases at V and 5 bases at J, with 13 bases in the middle. Germline V gives CDR1 MDHEN, CDR2 SYDVKM. The CDR3 loop spans 15 amino acids.

This clonotype was picked up a small number of times. The chain is built from TRBV30 and TRBJ2-1; unclear D gene. Trimming took 7 bases from V and 1 from J, leaving 11 bases between them. In germline, CDR1 is GTSNPN, CDR2 SVGIG (reference sequence). There are 13 residues in the CDR3. CDR3 residues: CAFDRGSYNEQFF. DNA for the CDR3: TGTGCCTTCGACCGTGGTTCCTACAATGAGCAGTTCTTC.

This clonotype was counted many times. The CDR3 DNA is TGCAGTGCTTTTAATCAAGAGACCCAGTACTTC. Translated, it gives CSAFNQETQYF. V gene TRBV20-1 combines with J gene TRBJ2-5; D unclear. CDR1 is DFQATT, CDR2 SNEGSKA, per germline (reference sequence). The CDR3 covers 11 residues. V was clipped by 5 bases and J by 2 bases, with 6 bases between them.

Many counts were recorded for this clonotype. V gene TRBV5-5 combines with J gene TRBJ1-4; no definite D call. Trimming pared 4 bases from V and 3 bases from J, leaving 16 bases between. The CDR3 spans 16 residues. CDR1 SGHKS and CDR2 YYEKEE come from the germline V gene (reference sequence). The CDR3 DNA follows: TGTGCCAGCAGCGCTAATCCTCGGGCGGCTAATGAAAAACTGTTTTTT. This codes for CASSANPRAANEKLFF.

The gene calls are TRBV7-9 and TRBJ2-7; no firm D call. This CDR3 is 14 amino acids long. Per germline, CDR1 SEHNR and CDR2 FQNEAQ (reference sequence). Deletions cut 1 base from V and 3 bases from J, with 10 bases between. The CDR3 reads CASSLGINNYEQYF. DNA of the CDR3: TGTGCCAGCAGCTTAGGGATCAACAACTACGAGCAGTACTTC.

The J gene is TRBJ2-3, the V gene TRBV29-1; TRBD1 matches 7 bases. Per germline, CDR1 SQVTM and CDR2 ANQGSEA. The CDR3 runs 15 residues. Unmatched junction bases numbered 7, after V lost 4 bases and J lost 0 bases. The chain's CDR3 is CSVARTGRSTDTQYF. For the CDR3, the DNA is TGCAGCGTTGCAAGGACAGGTCGAAGCACAGATACGCAGTATTTT.

This clonotype was seen a handful of times. The V and J genes are TRBV5-4 and TRBJ1-1; D is uncertain. In germline, CDR1 is SGHNT, CDR2 YYREEE (reference sequence). Trimming shortened V by 0 bases and J by 2 bases, and 11 bases separated the two germline ends. The CDR3 has 15 residues. The CDR3 DNA reads TGTGCCAGCAGCTTGGTGGGTCAGACCAACACTGAAGCTTTCTTT. As protein: CASSLVGQTNTEAFF.

This clonotype was seen repeatedly, ten times or more. This rearrangement joins TRBV10-3 to TRBJ2-5; no clear D. V was pared by 4 bases and J by 1 base, with 13 bases between. This CDR3 is built from 15 residues. Germline CDR1 ENHRY, CDR2 SYGVKD. In DNA form, the CDR3 reads TGTGCCATCAGTGGGCACAAAACCCTCCAAGAGACCCAGTACTTC. Translation gives CAISGHKTLQETQYF.

This clonotype came up a few times. The chain has TRBV6-1 and TRBJ2-1; 8 nucleotides match TRBD1. CDR1 is MNHNS and CDR2 is SASEGT in the germline V gene. The junction had 7 bases not matched to a gene; V was cut back by 6 bases and J by 3 bases. The CDR3 is 15 residues long. The CDR3 DNA reads as TGTGCCAGCAGGACGGGACAGGTAAACTACAATGAGCAGTTCTTC. This encodes CASRTGQVNYNEQFF.

The CDR3 region has the DNA TGTGCCAGCAGTCCCGGGAATGGGGGATTCCAAGAGACCCAGTACTTC. Protein product: CASSPGNGGFQETQYF. The chain has TRBV5-5 and TRBJ2-5, with D possibly called TRBD1 or TRBD2 (5 bases each). Germline lookup yields CDR1 SGHKS and CDR2 YYEKEE (reference sequence). The length of the CDR3 is 16 residues. V shed 5 bases and J shed 1 base, with 18 bases lying between them.

There are a few counts of this clonotype. The chain couples TRBV4-1 to TRBJ1-5; 7 bases align to TRBD1. Germline V CDR1 and CDR2: MGHRA, YSYEKL. There are 14 residues in the CDR3. V gave up 6 bases and J gave up 3 bases; unmatched junction bases: 5. CDR3 sequence reads: CASREGTDNQPQHF. Written as DNA, the CDR3 is TGCGCCAGCAGAGAAGGGACAGACAATCAGCCCCAGCATTTT.

This clonotype was recorded a few times. V usage is TRBV5-1 and J usage is TRBJ2-1; D remains ambiguous. The CDR3 extends over 14 amino acids. From germline, CDR1 is SGHRS and CDR2 YFSETQ. Trimming cost V 0 bases and J 5 bases, with 9 bases left between them. The chain's CDR3 is CASSLAEPDNEQFF. In DNA, the CDR3 is TGCGCCAGCAGCTTGGCCGAGCCTGACAATGAGCAGTTCTTC. Drawing the rest from reference TRBV5-1 and TRBJ2-1, the complete variable domain is KAGVTQTPRYLIKTRGQQVTLSCSPISGHRSVSWYQQTPGQGLQFLFEYFSETQRNKGNFPGRFSGRQFSNSRSEMNVSTLELGDSALYLCASSLAEPDNEQFFGPGTRLTVL.

The rearrangement joins TRBV15 to TRBJ2-3; the D gene is possibly TRBD2 (7 bases). Looked up from germline, CDR1 is LNHNV and CDR2 is YYDKDF (reference sequence). The CDR3 contains 13 residues. V was cut by 0 bases and J by 14 bases, with 15 bases left in between. This CDR3 is CATSREPGGGAYF. CDR3 DNA: TGTGCCACCAGCAGAGAGCCTGGTGGGGGGGCGTATTTT.

This clonotype was found many times. The rearrangement uses TRBV6-4 and TRBJ1-2; 8 bases are a match to TRBD1. This CDR3 is built from 13 residues. V trimming: 6 bases; J trimming: 7 bases; junction bases outside the gene matches: 7. Germline V gives CDR1 MRHNA, CDR2 SNTAGT. CDR3 nucleotides: TGTGCCAGCAGACCCGGGACAGGCGGTGGCTACACCTTC. Translating it yields CASRPGTGGGYTF.

This clonotype occurred many times. V gene TRBV29-1 combines with J gene TRBJ2-1; D remains unclear. CDR3 length equals 13 residues. From germline, CDR1 is SQVTM and CDR2 ANQGSEA. V lost 3 bases, J lost 1 base, and 7 bases lay in between. The CDR3 coding sequence is TGCAGCGTTGAGGGTGGATCCTACAATGAGCAGTTCTTC. As protein: CSVEGGSYNEQFF.

This clonotype was detected only a few times. The chain has TRBV20-1 and TRBJ2-2; a possible D gene is TRBD1 (5 bases). Germline CDR1 is DFQATT and CDR2 is SNEGSKA (reference sequence). CDR3 length equals 15 residues. Between the trimmed V and J ends, which lost 5 bases and 2 bases, there was a span of 15 bases. CDR3 nucleotide sequence: TGCAGTGCTGGCCCCGCCAGGGTAAACACCGGGGAGCTGTTTTTT. Residues: CSAGPARVNTGELFF.

This sequence joins TRBV6-2 or TRBV6-3 and TRBJ1-1; perhaps TRBD1 as D (5 bases). Germline V gives CDR1 MNHEY, CDR2 SVGEGT. There are 15 residues in the CDR3. V was shortened by 0 bases and J by 7 bases, with 15 bases between the two germline ends. The CDR3 protein is CASSYSIFGAGEAFF. The CDR3 region has the DNA TGTGCCAGCAGTTACTCAATTTTCGGGGCGGGTGAAGCTTTCTTT.

The J gene is TRBJ2-6, the V gene TRBV19, with a tentative D call TRBD1 (5 bases). This CDR3 spans 16 amino acids. With 3 bases removed from V and 2 bases from J, the gap between germline ends came to 11 bases. Germline V lookup: CDR1 LNHDA, CDR2 SQIVND (reference sequence). The CDR3 loop is CASSIVPGTGANVLTF. CDR3 nucleotides: TGTGCCAGTAGTATCGTCCCAGGGACTGGGGCCAACGTCCTGACTTTC.

This clonotype came up a few times. This chain uses TRBV7-8 with TRBJ2-7; TRBD1 aligns across 8 bases. The CDR3 runs 14 residues. The V gene end was trimmed by 3 bases and the J gene end by 2 bases; junction bases not matched to a gene: 3. CDR1 and CDR2 (germline): SGHVS, FQNEAQ. The DNA for the CDR3 is TGTGCCAGCAGCTTTACAGGGGGGACCTACGAGCAGTACTTC. Amino acids: CASSFTGGTYEQYF.

The V call is TRBV4-1, the J call TRBJ1-4, with 9 bases matching TRBD1. V trimming: 2 bases; J trimming: 3 bases; junction bases outside the gene matches: 1. Germline V gives CDR1 MGHRA, CDR2 YSYEKL. The CDR3 runs to 15 residues. CDR3 coding DNA: TGCGCCAGCAGCCAACGGACAGGGGCTAATGAAAAACTGTTTTTT. As protein: CASSQRTGANEKLFF.

The chain joins TRBV10-3 to TRBJ2-3; weak D call: TRBD2 (6 bases). CDR3 size: 16 residues. Trimming took off 2 bases at V and 2 bases at J, with 14 bases between the two ends. Looked up from germline, CDR1 is ENHRY and CDR2 is SYGVKD. The CDR3, as DNA: TGTGCCATCAGTGAGAACGCGGGGAAATCCACAGATACGCAGTATTTT. It yields the protein CAISENAGKSTDTQYF.

This clonotype was observed at least ten times. The chain is built from TRBV10-3 and TRBJ2-1, with TRBD2 matching 9 bases. CDR3 length: 14 residues. The germline V gene has CDR1 ENHRY and CDR2 SYGVKD. The V and J ends lost 10 bases and 6 bases, in that order; junction bases with no gene match: 10. DNA of the CDR3: TGTGCCACCCTTTCGGCGGGAGGGCTCAATGAGCAGTTCTTC. This codes for CATLSAGGLNEQFF.

V gene TRBV20-1 combines with J gene TRBJ2-5; weak D call: TRBD2 (5 bases). Germline CDR1 DFQATT, CDR2 SNEGSKA (reference sequence). Deletions cut 1 base from V and 0 bases from J, with 12 bases between. This CDR3 has 15 residues. The CDR3 is CSARGWRVHQETQYF. The CDR3 DNA reads TGCAGTGCTAGAGGATGGCGGGTACACCAAGAGACCCAGTACTTC.

The chain combines TRBV7-2 with TRBJ2-6; 9 nucleotides match TRBD1. Per the germline V gene, CDR1 is SGHTA and CDR2 is FQGNSA. The CDR3 has 16 amino acids. V was pared by 6 bases and J by 2 bases, with 5 bases of the junction left unmatched. In DNA, the CDR3 is TGTGCCAGCAGTAAAAGACAGGGGGCTGGGGCCAACGTCCTGACTTTC. This sequence encodes CASSKRQGAGANVLTF. Drawing the rest from reference TRBV7-2 and TRBJ2-6, the complete variable domain is GAGVSQSPSNKVTEKGKDVELRCDPISGHTALYWYRQSLGQGLEFLIYFQGNSAPDKSGLPSDRFSAERTGGSVSTLTIQRTQQEDSAVYLCASSKRQGAGANVLTFGAGSRLTVL.

V and J are TRBV20-1 and TRBJ2-5; no clear D. The CDR3 is 14 amino acids. Trimming removed 0 bases at V and 5 bases at J, with 13 bases between. Per germline, CDR1 DFQATT and CDR2 SNEGSKA (reference sequence). For the CDR3, the DNA is TGCAGTGCTAGAGAGCGGTTACGTAGGGAGACCCAGTACTTC. Its translation: CSARERLRRETQYF.

This clonotype was observed many times. This chain connects TRBV10-3 to TRBJ2-7; D unresolved. The V end was cut by 6 bases, the J end by 6 bases, with 12 bases between. CDR1 is ENHRY and CDR2 is SYGVKD in the germline V gene. This CDR3 region has 12 residues. CDR3 in DNA: TGTGCCATCAGCGGCGGTGATCGCGAGCAGTACTTC. This encodes CAISGGDREQYF.